The source of this T cell receptor (beta chain) is a study of T cell responses to AZD1222 COVID-19 vaccine (dated by TCRdb to the early 2020s). Notes on the research overall: A total of under 250 trial participants underwent TCR sequencing, of whom more than 200 had received two doses of AZD1222 and about 25 had received two doses of the MenACWY control vaccine. Trial participants were enrolled by age into 18-55, 56-69 and 70-plus year subgroups, with about 150, 27 and 61 TCR-sequenced participants respectively.

The CDR3 regions of human TCRbeta chains were subjected to immunosequencing. The authors' analysis ran thus. TCRs in the repertoires were matched against a reference library of SARS-CoV-2-specific TCRs that had been generated with the MIRA antigen-specificity platform. Breadth meant the fraction of unique TCRs that were SARS-CoV-2-associated, whereas depth meant the fraction of total T cells that were SARS-CoV-2-associated. Using the MIRA data, each spike-specific TCR was assigned both to the spike region to which the TCR was reactive and to a CD4 or CD8 class. Log10-transformed breadth and depth values were compared by one-way ANOVA with Sidak's multiple comparisons tests. Here the immuneACCESS table is served through TCRdb, limited to in-frame sequences with V and J called. Missing clones are a known gap in these copies; in checked studies unresolved V genes cover under half, and the rest lacks a known reason. D and trimming were read from the DNA, whereas the V and J calls and clone size are those reported in that table. The sample profile shows 100,000 to 150,000 clones; about nine tenths of them were found once. Around 0.99% of the sample belongs to the ten largest clones.

General study outcomes and caveats: The 56-69-year group was small, and its depth increase did not reach significance, likely because of low power. The vaccine-associated CD4 TCRs covered the entire spike protein, and the dominant responses fell in regions 160-218 and 743-854. Most participants were white British and females outnumbered males, and the authors suggested that clonal diversity may have been underestimated. Because no samples from the day 14 peak response were available, repertoires could be characterized only after the peak T cell response. After two AZD1222 doses, spike-specific TCR breadth and depth were significantly higher than at day 0 and than in MenACWY recipients. Only five to seven AZD1222 recipients were SARS-CoV-2 seropositive at baseline, limiting conclusions about previously exposed vaccinees. Reportedly, almost half of the unique spike-specific TCRs recognized epitopes lying outside the regions that are mutated in the B.1.351 and B.1.1.7 variants.

In light of the paper, this sample's time point label describes: about 28 days (+/-7) after the second vaccine dose. AZD1222 recipients given second doses at about 4 weeks or at about 12 weeks were pooled, since spike-specific TCR depth and breadth were not found to differ between the two schedules. Vaccinee samples came from UK trials COV001 and COV002, including a single-blind randomized controlled phase 2/3 trial of AZD1222 (ChAdOx1 nCoV-19) in healthy adults. For TCRbeta chain sequencing, PBMC samples from trial participants were taken at day 0 and at day 28 after the second dose. With respect to this clone: It lacks a known antigen. The input lacks base qualities; no much larger clone sits a single base away.

Trimming takes 1 base off V and 6 bases off J; junction bases not matched to a gene: 8. The germline V gene specifies MGHRA as CDR1 and YSYEKL as CDR2. There are 15 amino acids in the CDR3, from cysteine to phenylalanine inclusive. Solely the CDR3 DNA is kept, with 45 bases framed from the first base. The rearranged chain carries TRBV4-1 and TRBJ2-7, and 8 bases in between align with TRBD1. This TCR came from an adult who received the AZD1222 COVID-19 vaccine. The input for sequencing was peripheral blood, taken 28 days after the second AZD1222 dose. In nucleotides, the sequence is TGCGCCAGCAGCCAAGTCCAGGGGGCGGTCGGCGAGCAGTACTTC. Its protein is CASSQVQGAVGEQYF.